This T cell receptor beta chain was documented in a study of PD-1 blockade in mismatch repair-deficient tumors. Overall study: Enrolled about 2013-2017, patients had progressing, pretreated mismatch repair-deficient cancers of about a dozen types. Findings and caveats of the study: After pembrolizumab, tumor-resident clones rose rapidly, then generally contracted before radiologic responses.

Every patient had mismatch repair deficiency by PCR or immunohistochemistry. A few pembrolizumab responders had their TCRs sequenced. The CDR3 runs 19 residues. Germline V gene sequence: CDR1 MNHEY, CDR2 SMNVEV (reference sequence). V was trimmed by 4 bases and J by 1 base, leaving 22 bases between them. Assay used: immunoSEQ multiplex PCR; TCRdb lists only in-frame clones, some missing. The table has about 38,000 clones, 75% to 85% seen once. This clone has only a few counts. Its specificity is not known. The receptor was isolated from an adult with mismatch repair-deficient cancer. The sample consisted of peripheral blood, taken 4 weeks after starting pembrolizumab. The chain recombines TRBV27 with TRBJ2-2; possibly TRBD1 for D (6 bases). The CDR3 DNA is TGTGCCAGCAGTTATCTGGCGGCCCTACAGGGATTGAACACCGGGGAGCTGTTTTTT. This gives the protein CASSYLAALQGLNTGELFF.